This T cell receptor (beta chain) comes out of a study of somatic mutations in cytotoxic T cells in rheumatoid arthritis. Method: immunoSEQ multiplex PCR; TCRdb's copy keeps in-frame clones and lacks some. The table has around 6,000 clones, roughly 85% seen once. The V end was cut by 3 bases, the J end by 2 bases, with 11 bases between. CDR1 and CDR2 from the germline V gene are MDHEN and SYDVKM. The CDR3 runs 14 residues. This TCR came from an adult with rheumatoid arthritis. Sequencing used CD8+ T cells sorted from blood. V gene TRBV28 combines with J gene TRBJ2-7; D not resolved. CDR3 sequence (DNA): TGTGCCAGCAGTTTCAGCGTACCACCCTACGAGCAGTACTTC. This gives the protein CASSFSVPPYEQYF.